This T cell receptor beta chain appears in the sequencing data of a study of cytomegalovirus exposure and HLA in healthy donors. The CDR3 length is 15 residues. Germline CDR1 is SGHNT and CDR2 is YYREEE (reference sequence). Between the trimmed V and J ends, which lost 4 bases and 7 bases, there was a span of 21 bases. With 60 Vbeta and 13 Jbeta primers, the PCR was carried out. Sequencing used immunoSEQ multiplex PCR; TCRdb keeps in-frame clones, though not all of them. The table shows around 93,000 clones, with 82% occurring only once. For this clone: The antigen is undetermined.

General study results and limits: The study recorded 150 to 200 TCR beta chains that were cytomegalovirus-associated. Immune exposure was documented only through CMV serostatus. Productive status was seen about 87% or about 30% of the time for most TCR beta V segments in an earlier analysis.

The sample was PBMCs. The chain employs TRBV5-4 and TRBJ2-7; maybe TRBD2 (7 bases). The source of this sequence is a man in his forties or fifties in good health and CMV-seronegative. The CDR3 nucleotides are TGTGCCAGCAGCCCCGTAGGGGGGGCGGTTGAAGAGCAGTACTTC. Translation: CASSPVGGAVEEQYF.